This note documents a single T cell receptor beta chain sequence. The data belong to a study of OX40 agonist ivuxolimab in advanced cancers. Measured with immunoSEQ multiplex PCR; TCRdb has only the in-frame clones, and not every one. This sample has 90,000 to 120,000 clones, with around 93% found just once. Source: CD4+ or CD8+ T cells sorted from blood, taken in a trial of the OX40 agonist ivuxolimab. The sequence derives from an adult with an advanced solid tumor such as melanoma, head and neck, liver or kidney cancer.

The CDR3 bases are TGTGCCAGCAGCCACAACGCAAACTCTGGAAACACCATATATTTT. It yields the protein CASSHNANSGNTIYF. The V gene is TRBV5-5, the J gene TRBJ1-3; D not resolved. Trimming left V 4 bases short and J 0 bases short, with 11 bases between. The CDR3 totals 15 residues. Looked up from germline, CDR1 is SGHKS and CDR2 is YYEKEE (reference sequence).